This T cell receptor beta chain originates from a study of blood T cell repertoires in COVID-19. Whole-study context: Donors in the United States, Italy and Spain gave samples during acute or convalescent COVID-19.

The CDR3 loop spans 13 amino acids. Per the germline V gene, CDR1 is DFQATT and CDR2 is SNEGSKA (reference sequence). The V and J ends lost 3 bases and 5 bases respectively, with 13 bases between them. Original processing notes: Reference gene primer amplification yielded estimated nucleated cell counts. The protocol was immunoSEQ multiplex PCR, while the TCRdb copy is restricted to in-frame clones and leaves out a portion. V and J calls and clone size follow that table, whereas D and trimming were derived from the DNA. Of roughly 80,000 clones in the sample, around 69% are singletons; the top ten hold roughly 15%.

This chain uses TRBV20-1 with TRBJ2-5; D may match TRBD1 or TRBD2 (6 bases each). The specimen sequenced was peripheral blood. The clonotype comes from a man between 65 and 85 years old with active or convalescent COVID-19. The CDR3 sequence: CSASGGQTETQYF. For the CDR3, the DNA is TGCAGTGCTAGTGGGGGGCAGACGGAGACCCAGTACTTC.